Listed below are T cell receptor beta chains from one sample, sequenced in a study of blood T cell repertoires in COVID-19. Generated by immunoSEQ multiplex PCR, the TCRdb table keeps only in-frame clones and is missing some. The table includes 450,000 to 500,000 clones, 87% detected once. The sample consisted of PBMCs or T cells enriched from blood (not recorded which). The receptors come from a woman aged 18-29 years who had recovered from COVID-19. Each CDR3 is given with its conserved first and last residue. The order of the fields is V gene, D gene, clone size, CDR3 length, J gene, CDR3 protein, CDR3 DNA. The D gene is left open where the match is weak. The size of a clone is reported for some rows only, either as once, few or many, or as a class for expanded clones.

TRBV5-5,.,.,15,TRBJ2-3,CASSFGEDEGDTQYF,TGTGCCAGCAGCTTCGGGGAAGACGAAGGAGATACGCAGTATTTT
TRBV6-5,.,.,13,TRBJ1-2,CASSLQGIHGYTF,TGTGCCAGCAGTTTACAGGGAATCCATGGCTACACCTTC
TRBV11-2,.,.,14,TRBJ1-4,CASSLVREGEKLFF,TGTGCCAGCAGCTTAGTCAGGGAAGGGGAAAAACTGTTTTTT
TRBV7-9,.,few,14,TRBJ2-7,CASSFSSGSYEQYF,TGTGCCAGCAGCTTCTCCTCAGGGTCCTACGAGCAGTACTTC
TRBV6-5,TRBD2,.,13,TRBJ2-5,CASSRDGRETQYF,TGTGCCAGCAGTCGTGACGGGAGGGAGACCCAGTACTTC
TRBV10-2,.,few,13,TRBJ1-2,CASRSTGSYGYTF,TGCGCCAGCAGATCCACAGGGAGCTATGGCTACACCTTC
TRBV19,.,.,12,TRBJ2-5,CASSQGPGTQYF,TGTGCCAGCAGTCAGGGGCCAGGGACCCAGTACTTC
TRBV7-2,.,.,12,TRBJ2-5,CASSLSSQTQYF,TGTGCCAGCAGCTTAAGTAGTCAGACCCAGTACTTC
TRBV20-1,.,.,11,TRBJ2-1,CSASWRGEQFF,TGCAGTGCCTCATGGAGGGGTGAGCAGTTCTTC
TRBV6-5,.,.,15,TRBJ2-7,CASSYGGGLVNEQYF,TGTGCCAGCAGTTACGGGGGGGGGCTCGTCAACGAGCAGTACTTC
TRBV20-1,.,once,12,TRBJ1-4,CSASGADEKLFF,TGCAGTGCTAGTGGGGCAGATGAAAAACTGTTTTTT
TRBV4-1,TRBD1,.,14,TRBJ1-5,CASSPRQGNQPQHF,TGCGCCAGCAGCCCCCGACAGGGGAATCAGCCCCAGCATTTT
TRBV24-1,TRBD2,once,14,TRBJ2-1,CATSDSAGGNEQFF,TGTGCCACCAGTGATTCGGCGGGGGGGAATGAGCAGTTCTTC
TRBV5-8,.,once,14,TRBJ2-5,CASSPRRELETQYF,TGTGCCAGCAGCCCCCGAAGGGAGTTAGAGACCCAGTACTTC
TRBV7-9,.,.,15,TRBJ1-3,CALGRALTSGNTIYF,TGTGCCTTAGGGCGGGCGCTAACCTCTGGAAACACCATATATTTT
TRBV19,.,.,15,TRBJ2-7,CASSTYFGQIYEQYF,TGTGCCAGTAGTACGTATTTCGGACAGATCTACGAGCAGTACTTC
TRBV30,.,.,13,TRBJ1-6,CAWTTGYNSPLHF,TGTGCCTGGACTACAGGGTACAATTCACCCCTCCACTTT
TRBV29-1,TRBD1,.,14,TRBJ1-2,CSVQGQGRFYGYTF,TGCAGCGTTCAAGGACAGGGGCGCTTCTATGGCTACACCTTC
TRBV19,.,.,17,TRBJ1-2,CASSKGSGDTKVYGYTF,TGTGCCAGTAGTAAAGGTTCAGGTGACACAAAAGTTTATGGCTACACCTTC
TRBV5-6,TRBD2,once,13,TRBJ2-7,CASRSGAAGEQYF,TGTGCCAGCAGAAGCGGGGCGGCGGGAGAGCAGTACTTC
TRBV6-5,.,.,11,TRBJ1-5,CASSFDQPQHF,TGTGCCAGCAGCTTCGATCAGCCCCAGCATTTT
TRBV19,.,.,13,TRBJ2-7,CASSRRTGYEQYF,TGTGCCAGTAGTAGAAGAACAGGGTACGAGCAGTACTTC
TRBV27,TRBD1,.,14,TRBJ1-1,CASRPDRVWTEAFF,TGTGCCAGCAGACCGGACAGGGTGTGGACTGAAGCTTTCTTT
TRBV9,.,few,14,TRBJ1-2,CASSAGGGEGGYTF,TGTGCCAGCAGCGCGGGAGGAGGGGAAGGTGGCTACACCTTC
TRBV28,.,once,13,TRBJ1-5,CASRHQGTQPQHF,TGTGCCAGCAGACATCAGGGGACTCAGCCCCAGCATTTT
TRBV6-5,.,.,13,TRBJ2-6,CASRPGTANVLTF,TGTGCCAGCAGGCCCGGGACTGCCAACGTCCTGACTTTC
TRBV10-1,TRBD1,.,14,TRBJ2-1,CASSGDRGGNEQFF,TGCGCCAGCAGCGGGGACAGGGGAGGGAATGAGCAGTTCTTC